The sample holds a few counts of the clone carrying this T cell receptor beta chain. Its specificity is unknown. The authors made TCR beta libraries by quantitative 5'-RACE with molecular barcodes. TCRdb recomputed calls from the 5' RACE reads with MiXCR, one row per CDR3 protein. Among some 840,000 distinct CDR3 sequences listed, approximately 12% were seen once. This record belongs to a study of CD8 T cells in ankylosing spondylitis. Regarding the study as a whole: CD8+ by phenotype, disease-linked clones were relatively rare in peripheral blood. The study identified a TCR beta motif of roughly eight highly homologous variants that appeared characteristic of ankylosing spondylitis blood. Reportedly, disease-linked clones are significantly enriched in ankylosing spondylitis patients' matched synovial fluid.

The CDR3 loop spans 14 amino acids. CDR1 is SGHRS, CDR2 YFSETQ, per germline. V lost 2 bases to trimming and J lost 8 bases, with 16 bases between them. This sequence joins TRBV5-1 and TRBJ1-2; no definite D call. The sequencing input was blood, either unsorted or a sorted T cell fraction (not recorded which). The TCR comes from a male donor with ankylosing spondylitis. The DNA of the CDR3 is TGCGCCAGCAGCTTTCAGGAGGTCGCTGGGGGCTACACCTTC. It translates to CASSFQEVAGGYTF.